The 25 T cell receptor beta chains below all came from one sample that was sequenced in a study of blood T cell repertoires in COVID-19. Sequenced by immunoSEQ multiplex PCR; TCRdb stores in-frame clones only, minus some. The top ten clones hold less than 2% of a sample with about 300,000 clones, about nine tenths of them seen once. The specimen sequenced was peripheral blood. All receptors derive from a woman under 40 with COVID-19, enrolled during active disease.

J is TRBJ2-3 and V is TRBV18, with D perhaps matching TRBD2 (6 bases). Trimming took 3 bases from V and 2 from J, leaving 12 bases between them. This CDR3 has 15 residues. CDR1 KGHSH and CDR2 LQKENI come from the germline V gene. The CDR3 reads CASSPVRTNTDTQYF. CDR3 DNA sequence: TGTGCCAGCTCACCGGTCCGGACTAACACAGATACGCAGTATTTT.

This CDR3 reads CAWSVPRQAAQPQHF. The CDR3 DNA reads TGTGCCTGGAGTGTACCAAGACAGGCAGCTCAGCCCCAGCATTTT. The chain couples TRBV30 to TRBJ1-5; the D gene is possibly TRBD1 (6 bases). Trimming removed 0 bases at V and 6 bases at J, with 15 bases between. The CDR3 is 15 residues long. Germline loops: CDR1 GTSNPN, CDR2 SVGIG (reference sequence). Combining the CDR3 with reference TRBV30 and TRBJ1-5 gives the whole variable domain SQTIHQWPATLVQPVGSPLSLECTVEGTSNPNLYWYRQAAGRGLQLLFYSVGIGQISSEVPQNLSASRPQDRQFILSSKKLLLSDSGFYLCAWSVPRQAAQPQHFGDGTRLSIL.

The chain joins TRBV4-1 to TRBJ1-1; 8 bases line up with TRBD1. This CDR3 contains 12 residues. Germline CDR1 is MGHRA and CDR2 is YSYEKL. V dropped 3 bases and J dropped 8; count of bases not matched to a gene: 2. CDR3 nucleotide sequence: TGCGCCAGCAGCCAGGGGACAGGAGAAGCTTTCTTT. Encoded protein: CASSQGTGEAFF.

The CDR3 bases are TGTGCCAGCACTATGACAAGCATGAACACTGAAGCTTTCTTT. Translation: CASTMTSMNTEAFF. The chain combines TRBV2 with TRBJ1-1; D remains ambiguous. The CDR3 runs to 14 residues. CDR1 is SNHLY, CDR2 FYNNEI, per germline. Trimming cost V 7 bases and J 0 bases, with 12 bases left between them.

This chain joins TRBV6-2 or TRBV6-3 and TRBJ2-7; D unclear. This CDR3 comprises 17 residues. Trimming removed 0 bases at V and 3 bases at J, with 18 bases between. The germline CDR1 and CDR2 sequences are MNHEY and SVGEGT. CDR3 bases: TGTGCCAGCAGTTACTCGAAATCAGGATCCCATCTCTACGAGCAGTACTTC. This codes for CASSYSKSGSHLYEQYF.

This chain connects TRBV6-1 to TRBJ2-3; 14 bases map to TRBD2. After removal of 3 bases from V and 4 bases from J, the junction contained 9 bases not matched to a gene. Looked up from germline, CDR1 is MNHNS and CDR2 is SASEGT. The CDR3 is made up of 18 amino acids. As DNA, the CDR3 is TGTGCCAGCAGTGAGGGACTAGCGGGGGTGAAGGTATCAGATACGCAGTATTTT. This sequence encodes CASSEGLAGVKVSDTQYF.

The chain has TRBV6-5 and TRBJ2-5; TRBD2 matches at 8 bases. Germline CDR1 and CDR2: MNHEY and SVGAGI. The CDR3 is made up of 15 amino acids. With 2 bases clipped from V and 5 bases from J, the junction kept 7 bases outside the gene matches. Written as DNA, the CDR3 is TGTGCCAGCAGTTACGCCGGGGGGGCCGGGGAGACCCAGTACTTC. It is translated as CASSYAGGAGETQYF.

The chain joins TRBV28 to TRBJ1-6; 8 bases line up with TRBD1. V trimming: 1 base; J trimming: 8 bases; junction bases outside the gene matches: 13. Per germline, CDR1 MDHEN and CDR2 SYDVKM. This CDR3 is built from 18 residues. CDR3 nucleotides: TGTGCCAGCAGTTTATATGTAGGGAGACAGGGGCCGTATTCACCCCTCCACTTT. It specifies CASSLYVGRQGPYSPLHF.

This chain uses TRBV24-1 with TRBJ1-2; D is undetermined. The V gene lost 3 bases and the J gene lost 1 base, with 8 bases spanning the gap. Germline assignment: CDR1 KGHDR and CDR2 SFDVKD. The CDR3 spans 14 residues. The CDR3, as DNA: TGTGCCACCAGTGATGTACAGAATAACTATGGCTACACCTTC. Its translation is CATSDVQNNYGYTF.

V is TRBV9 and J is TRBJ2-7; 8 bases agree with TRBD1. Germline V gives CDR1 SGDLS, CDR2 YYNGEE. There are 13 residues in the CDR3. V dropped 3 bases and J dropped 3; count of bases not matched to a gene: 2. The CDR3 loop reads CASSEGQGYEQYF. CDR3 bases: TGTGCCAGCAGCGAAGGACAGGGCTACGAGCAGTACTTC.

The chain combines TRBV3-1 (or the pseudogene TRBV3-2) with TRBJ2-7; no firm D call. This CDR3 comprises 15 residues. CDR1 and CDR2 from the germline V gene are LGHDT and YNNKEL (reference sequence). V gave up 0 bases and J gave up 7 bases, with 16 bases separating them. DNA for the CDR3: TGTGCCAGCAGCCAAGATCACAGAGCTGAATGGGAGCAGTACTTC. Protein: CASSQDHRAEWEQYF.

The CDR3 sequence is CASKGDRGLRICQETQYF. The CDR3 DNA reads TGTGCCAGTAAGGGGGACAGGGGCCTACGGATCTGCCAAGAGACCCAGTACTTC. This chain uses TRBV19 with TRBJ2-5; 10 nucleotides align to TRBD1. Germline values: CDR1 LNHDA, CDR2 SQIVND (reference sequence). The CDR3 totals 18 residues. V was pared by 7 bases and J by 1 base, with 15 bases of the junction left unmatched. Supplemented by reference TRBV19 and TRBJ2-5, the full variable domain reads DGGITQSPKYLFRKEGQNVTLSCEQNLNHDAMYWYRQDPGQGLRLIYYSQIVNDFQKGDIAEGYSVSREKKESFPLTVTSAQKNPTAFYLCASKGDRGLRICQETQYFGPGTRLLVL.

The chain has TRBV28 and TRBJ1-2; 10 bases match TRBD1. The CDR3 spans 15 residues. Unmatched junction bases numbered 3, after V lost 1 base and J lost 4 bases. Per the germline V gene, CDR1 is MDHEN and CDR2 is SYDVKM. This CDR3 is CASSLLGQGGYGYTF. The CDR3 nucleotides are TGTGCCAGCAGTTTATTAGGACAGGGGGGCTATGGCTACACCTTC.

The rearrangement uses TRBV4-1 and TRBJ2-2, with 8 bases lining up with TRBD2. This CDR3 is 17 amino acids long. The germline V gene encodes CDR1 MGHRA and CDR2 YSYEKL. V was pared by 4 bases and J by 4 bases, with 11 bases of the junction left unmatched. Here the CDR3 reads CASSPESGAGGTGELFF. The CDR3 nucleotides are TGCGCCAGCAGCCCGGAATCAGGGGCGGGGGGCACCGGGGAGCTGTTTTTT.

The CDR3 sequence: CASRRQGGEDGYTF. The DNA of the CDR3 is TGCGCCAGCAGGAGACAGGGGGGGGAGGATGGCTACACCTTC. The rearrangement links TRBV4-1 to TRBJ1-2; 9 nucleotides agree with TRBD1. This CDR3 is built from 14 residues. Looked up from germline, CDR1 is MGHRA and CDR2 is YSYEKL. V lost 6 bases and J lost 6; bases outside the gene matches: 8.

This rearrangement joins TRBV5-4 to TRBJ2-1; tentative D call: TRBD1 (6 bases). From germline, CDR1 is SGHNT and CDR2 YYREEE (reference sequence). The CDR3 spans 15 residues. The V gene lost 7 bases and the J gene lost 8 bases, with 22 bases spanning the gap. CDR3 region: CASRIGQGSHHEQFF. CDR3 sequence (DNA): TGTGCCAGCCGAATCGGGCAGGGGAGCCACCATGAGCAGTTCTTC.

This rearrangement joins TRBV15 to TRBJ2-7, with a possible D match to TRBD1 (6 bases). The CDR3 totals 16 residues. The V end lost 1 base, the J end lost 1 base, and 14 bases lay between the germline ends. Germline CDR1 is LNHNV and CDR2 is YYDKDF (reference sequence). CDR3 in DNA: TGTGCCACCAGCAGAGGGGGTGGGGGCCAGTCCTACGAGCAGTACGTC. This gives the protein CATSRGGGGQSYEQYV.

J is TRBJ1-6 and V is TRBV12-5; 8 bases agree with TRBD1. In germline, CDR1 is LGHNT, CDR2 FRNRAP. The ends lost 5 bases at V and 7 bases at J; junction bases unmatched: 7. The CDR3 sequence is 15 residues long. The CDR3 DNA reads TGTGCTAGTGGTGACAGGGGCGGGTTAAATTCACCCCTCCACTTT. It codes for CASGDRGGLNSPLHF. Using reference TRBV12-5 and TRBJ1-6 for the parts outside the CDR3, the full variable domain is DARVTQTPRHKVTEMGQEVTMRCQPILGHNTVFWYRQTMMQGLELLAYFRNRAPLDDSGMPKDRFSAEMPDATLATLKIQPSEPRDSAVYFCASGDRGGLNSPLHFGNGTRLTVT.

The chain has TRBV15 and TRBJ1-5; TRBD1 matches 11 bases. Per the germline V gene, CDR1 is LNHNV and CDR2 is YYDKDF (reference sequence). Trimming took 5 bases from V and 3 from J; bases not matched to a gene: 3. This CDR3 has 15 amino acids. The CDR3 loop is CATSGQGAHNQPQHF. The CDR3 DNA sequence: TGTGCCACCAGCGGACAGGGGGCACACAATCAGCCCCAGCATTTT. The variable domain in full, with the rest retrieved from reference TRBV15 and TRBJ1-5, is DAMVIQNPRYQVTQFGKPVTLSCSQTLNHNVMYWYQQKSSQAPKLLFHYYDKDFNNEADTPDNFQSRRPNTSFCFLDIRSPGLGDTAMYLCATSGQGAHNQPQHFGDGTRLSIL.

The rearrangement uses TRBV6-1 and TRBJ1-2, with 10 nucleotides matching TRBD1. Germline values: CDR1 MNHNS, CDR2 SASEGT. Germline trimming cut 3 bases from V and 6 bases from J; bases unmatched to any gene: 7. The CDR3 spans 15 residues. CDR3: CASSERDRGQDGYTF. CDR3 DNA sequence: TGTGCCAGCAGTGAGAGAGACAGGGGGCAGGATGGCTACACCTTC.

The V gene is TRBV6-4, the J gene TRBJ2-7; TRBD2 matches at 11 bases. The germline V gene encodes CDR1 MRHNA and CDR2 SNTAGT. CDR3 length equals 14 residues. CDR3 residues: CRPRIAGGHYEQYV. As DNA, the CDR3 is TGCCGCCCTCGGATAGCGGGGGGGCACTACGAGCAGTACGTC.

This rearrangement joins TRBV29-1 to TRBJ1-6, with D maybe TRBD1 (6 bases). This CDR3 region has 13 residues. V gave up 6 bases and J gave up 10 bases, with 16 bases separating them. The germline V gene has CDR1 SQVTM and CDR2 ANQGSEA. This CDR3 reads CSVAQGPGSPLHF. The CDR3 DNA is TGCAGCGTCGCACAGGGTCCGGGGTCACCCCTCCACTTT.

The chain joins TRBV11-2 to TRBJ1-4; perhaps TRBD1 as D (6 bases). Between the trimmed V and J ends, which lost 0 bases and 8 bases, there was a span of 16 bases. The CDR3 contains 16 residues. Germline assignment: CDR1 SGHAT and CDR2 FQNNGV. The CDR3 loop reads CASSLDRGNRREKLFF. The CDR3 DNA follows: TGTGCCAGCAGCTTAGACAGGGGAAATAGGAGGGAAAAACTGTTTTTT.

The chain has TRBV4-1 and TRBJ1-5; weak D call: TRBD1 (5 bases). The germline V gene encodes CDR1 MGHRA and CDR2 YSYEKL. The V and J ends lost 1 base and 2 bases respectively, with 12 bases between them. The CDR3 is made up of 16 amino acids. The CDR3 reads CASSQVIGRGNQPQHF. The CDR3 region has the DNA TGCGCCAGCAGCCAAGTAATAGGCAGGGGCAATCAGCCCCAGCATTTT.

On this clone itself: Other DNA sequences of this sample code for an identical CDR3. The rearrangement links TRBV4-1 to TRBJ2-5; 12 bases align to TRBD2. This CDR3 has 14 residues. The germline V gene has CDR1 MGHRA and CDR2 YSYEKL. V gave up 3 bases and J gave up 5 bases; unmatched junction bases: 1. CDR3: CASSQGTSGETQYF. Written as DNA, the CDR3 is TGCGCCAGCAGCCAGGGGACTAGCGGGGAGACCCAGTACTTC.